This passage covers 8 T cell receptor beta chains from one sample sequenced in a study of T-cell reconstitution after alpha-beta-depleted transplantation in children. A TCRbeta library incorporating unique molecular identifiers was prepared. TCRdb reanalysed the PCR reads using MiXCR and keeps one entry per CDR3 protein. The sample gives approximately 200,000 distinct CDR3 sequences, 13% to 15% of which show up once; about 13% is in the top ten. The sample was PBMCs from the stem cell graft donor, taken from the stem cell graft. The receptors shown here come from a human donor who donated a stem cell graft to a child with acute lymphoblastic leukemia.

In the case of this clonotype: A junction boundary mismatches the germline segment, possibly from a read error. V is TRBV6-4 and J is TRBJ2-6; the match to TRBD1 covers 7 bases. Germline V gene sequence: CDR1 MRHNA, CDR2 SNTAGT. The CDR3 extends over 16 amino acids. This CDR3 is CASSDSTGSGANVLSF. In DNA, the CDR3 is TGTGCCAGCAGTGACTCGACAGGGTCCGGGGCCAACGTCCTGTCTTTC.

The table lists this clonotype with many counts. This chain connects TRBV7-8 to TRBJ2-7; D remains unclear. V lost 0 bases, J lost 6 bases, and 9 bases lay in between. CDR1 and CDR2 (germline): SGHVS, FQNEAQ. The CDR3 totals 13 residues. The CDR3 coding sequence is TGTGCCAGCAGCTTAGCGAGTTGGAGCGAGCAGTACTTC. It specifies CASSLASWSEQYF.

This clonotype occurred many times. In nucleotides, the CDR3 is TGTGCCAGCAGCTGGGGGACAGGGGCATCCTACGAGCAGTACTTC. Translated: CASSWGTGASYEQYF. The gene calls are TRBV7-8 and TRBJ2-7; 10 nucleotides align to TRBD1. V gave up 4 bases and J gave up 1 base; unmatched junction bases: 4. The germline CDR1 and CDR2 sequences are SGHVS and FQNEAQ. The CDR3 sequence is 15 residues long.

The chain links TRBV2 to TRBJ1-4, with 7 positions matching TRBD1. This CDR3 comprises 13 residues. Trimming took 8 bases from V and 3 from J; bases not matched to a gene: 3. Looked up from germline, CDR1 is SNHLY and CDR2 is FYNNEI. CDR3 DNA: TGTGCCAGCGACAGGGAGGCTAATGAAAAACTGTTTTTT. Its protein is CASDREANEKLFF.

In its sample, this clonotype was seen many times. The chain has TRBV10-3 and TRBJ1-5; possible D gene TRBD1, 5 bases. CDR3 length: 13 residues. Germline CDR1 is ENHRY and CDR2 is SYGVKD. V gave up 8 bases and J gave up 8 bases, with 16 bases separating them. The CDR3 bases are TGTGCCATCCGCCCGGGACTACTCGAGCCCCAGCATTTT. Translation gives CAIRPGLLEPQHF.

This clonotype was detected many times. The rearrangement uses TRBV29-1 and TRBJ1-5, with D possibly being TRBD1 (6 bases). Trimming stripped 8 bases from V and 6 bases from J, with 17 bases between. Per germline, CDR1 SQVTM and CDR2 ANQGSEA. There are 13 residues in the CDR3. The CDR3 sequence: CSFPDRGSQPQHF. Here the CDR3 DNA reads TGCAGCTTCCCGGACAGAGGGAGTCAGCCCCAGCATTTT.

Concerning this clonotype itself: A much larger clone lies one base from this, so it may be a read error. The J gene is TRBJ2-7, the V gene TRBV3-1; D call uncertain. Trimming took 5 bases from V and 5 from J, leaving 13 bases between them. CDR1 and CDR2 (germline): LGHDT, YNNKEL (reference sequence). This CDR3 has 13 residues. Here the CDR3 reads CASSKGHDDEQYF. DNA for the CDR3: TGTGCCAGCAGCAAAGGGCACGACGACGAGCAGTACTTC.

V usage is TRBV18 and J usage is TRBJ1-2, with D tentatively TRBD1 (5 bases). The CDR3 is made up of 15 amino acids. Germline CDR1 and CDR2: KGHSH and LQKENI. V was clipped by 0 bases and J by 2 bases, with 10 bases between them. The CDR3 loop is CASSPPGQLNYGYTF. The CDR3 nucleotides read TGTGCCAGCTCACCACCGGGGCAGCTGAACTATGGCTACACCTTC.